The T cell receptor beta chain under discussion was sequenced for a study of T cells in Graves' hyperthyroidism and ophthalmopathy. This clonotype was detected many times. Its antigen remains unidentified. CDR3 length: 15 residues. The J segment lost 5 bases and the V segment lost 4 bases, leaving 9 bases of the junction unmatched. Germline loops: CDR1 LNHDA, CDR2 SQIVND (reference sequence). Study results and limitations: Stable hyperthyroidism and ophthalmopathy were separated using 13 V-J signatures.

Amplification yielded TCR beta CDR3 regions, with RNA transcripts as the source. The primer set for the first-round RT-PCR of the TCR CDR3 was HTBI. TCRdb independently ran MiXCR on the multiplex PCR reads; one entry per CDR3 protein. The data contain a few hundred thousand distinct CDR3 sequences, 46% of them singletons. The sequencing sample was made of peripheral blood or thyroid tissue (not recorded which). The V and J genes are TRBV19 and TRBJ2-7, with 9 bases fitting TRBD1. This TCR derives from a woman aged 18-35 years with Graves' hyperthyroidism. DNA of the CDR3: TGTGCCAGTAGTAACAGCCGGGACAGGGTCCACGAGCAGTACTTC. Protein: CASSNSRDRVHEQYF.